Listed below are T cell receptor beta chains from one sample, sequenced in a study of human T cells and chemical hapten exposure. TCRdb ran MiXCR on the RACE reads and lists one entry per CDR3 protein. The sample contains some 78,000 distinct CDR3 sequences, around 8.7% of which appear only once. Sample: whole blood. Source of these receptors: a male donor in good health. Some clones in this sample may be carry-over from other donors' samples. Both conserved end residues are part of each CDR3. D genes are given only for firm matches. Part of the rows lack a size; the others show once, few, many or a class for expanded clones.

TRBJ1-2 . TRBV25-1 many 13 TGTGCCAGCAGTGAAGTCTCTAACTATGGCTACACCTTC CASSEVSNYGYTF
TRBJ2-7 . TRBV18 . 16 TGTGCCAGCTCGCTCGTTGCCGGGACGGAACCCTACGAGCAGTACTTC CASSLVAGTEPYEQYF
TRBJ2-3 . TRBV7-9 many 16 TGTGCCAGCAGCCTACACAGGGACGGGGGCACAGATACGCAGTATTTT CASSLHRDGGTDTQYF
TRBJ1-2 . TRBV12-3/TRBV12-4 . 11 TGTGCCAGCAGCAGGGGCTATGGCTACACCTTC CASSRGYGYTF
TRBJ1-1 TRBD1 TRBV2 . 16 TGTGCCAGCAGTGAACGGGACAGAGGGCTAAACACTGAAGCTTTCTTT CASSERDRGLNTEAFF
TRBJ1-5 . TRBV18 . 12 TGTGCCAGCTCACCTGACGGCCAGCCCCAGCATTTT CASSPDGQPQHF
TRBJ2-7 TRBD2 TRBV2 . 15 TGTGCCAGCAGTAAAAGTACTAGCGAACTCTACGAGCAGTACTTC CASSKSTSELYEQYF
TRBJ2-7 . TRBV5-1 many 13 TGCGCCAGCAGCTTGGGACAGTCCTACGAGCAGTACTTC CASSLGQSYEQYF
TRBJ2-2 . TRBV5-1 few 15 TGCGCCAGCAGCTGGGGAGACAGCGGGACCGGGGAGCTGTTTTTT CASSWGDSGTGELFF
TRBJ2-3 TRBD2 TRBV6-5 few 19 TGTGCCAGCAGTTACTCATCGGACCTAGCGGGAGGGCCCACAGATACGCAGTATTTT CASSYSSDLAGGPTDTQYF
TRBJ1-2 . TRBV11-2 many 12 TGTGCCAGCAGCGGAAACAGGGAAGGCTACACCTTC CASSGNREGYTF
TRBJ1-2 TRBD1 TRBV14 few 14 TGTGCCAGCAGCCCAGGGACAGGGGGCTATGGCTACACCTTC CASSPGTGGYGYTF
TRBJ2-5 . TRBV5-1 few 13 TGCGCCAGCAGCAAGGACGGACAAGAGACCCAGTACTTC CASSKDGQETQYF
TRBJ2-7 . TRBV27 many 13 TGTGCCAGCAGTTCCGTTGGCTCCTACGAGCAGTACTTC CASSSVGSYEQYF
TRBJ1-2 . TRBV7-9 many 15 TGTGCCAGCTCTCACGTGTTGGACCCAAACTATGGCTACACCTTC CASSHVLDPNYGYTF
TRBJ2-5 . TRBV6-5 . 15 TGTGCCAGCAGTCGACAGACGGGAGCCCAAGAGACCCAGTACTTC CASSRQTGAQETQYF
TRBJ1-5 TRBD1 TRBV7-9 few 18 TGTGCCAGCAGCTTAGTGGCAGGGGGCGACGGAAGCAATCAGCCCCAGCATTTT CASSLVAGGDGSNQPQHF
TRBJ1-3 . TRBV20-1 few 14 TGCAGTGCTAGAGATCACTCCTCTGGAAACACCATATATTTT CSARDHSSGNTIYF
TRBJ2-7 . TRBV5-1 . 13 TGCGCCAGCAGCTTGGCAGGGTCCCACGAGCAGTACTTC CASSLAGSHEQYF
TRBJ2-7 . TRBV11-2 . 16 TGTGCCAGCAGCCCCCTCGGGGGGCCAAGCTCCTACGAGCAGTACTTC CASSPLGGPSSYEQYF
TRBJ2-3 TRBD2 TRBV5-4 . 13 TGTGCCAGCAGCTCAGCTAGCGGAGATACGCAGTATTTT CASSSASGDTQYF
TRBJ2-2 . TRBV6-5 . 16 TGTGCCAGCACCATTATCACACAGGGAAACACCGGGGAGCTGTTTTTT CASTIITQGNTGELFF
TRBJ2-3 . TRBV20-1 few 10 TGCAGTACCCCACAGGATACGCAGTATTTT CSTPQDTQYF
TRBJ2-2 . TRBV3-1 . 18 TGTGCCAGCAGCCAAGATCAGGGCCCCGGCCCGAACACCGGGGAGCTGTTTTTT CASSQDQGPGPNTGELFF
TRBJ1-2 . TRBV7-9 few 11 TGTGCCAGCAGCTTAGACTATGGCTACACCTTC CASSLDYGYTF
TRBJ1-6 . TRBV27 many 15 TGTGCCAGCAGTTTAGACAGCCCGTGGAATTCACCCCTCCACTTT CASSLDSPWNSPLHF
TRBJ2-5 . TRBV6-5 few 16 TGTGCCAGCAGTTACTCGCTTATGTCAGGGGACGAGACCCAGTACTTC CASSYSLMSGDETQYF
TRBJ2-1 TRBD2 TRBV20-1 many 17 TGCAGTGCTAGAGCCCCTAGCGGGAGTGGGTTGGGCAATGAGCAGTTCTTC CSARAPSGSGLGNEQFF
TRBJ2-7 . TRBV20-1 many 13 TGCAGTGCTAGAGCGGCAGGGAACTACGAGCAGTACTTC CSARAAGNYEQYF
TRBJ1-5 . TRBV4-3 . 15 TGCGCCAGCAGCCAAGATCGAGATAGAAGACAGCCCCAGCATTTT CASSQDRDRRQPQHF
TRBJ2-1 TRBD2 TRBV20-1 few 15 TGCAGTGCTAGAGCTACTAGCGGGGAGGTCAATGAGCAGTTCTTC CSARATSGEVNEQFF